The source of this T cell receptor beta chain is a study of Ad26.COV2.S vaccination and SARS-CoV-2 variants. Notes on the study in general: The study found similar non-spike TCR breadth in vaccine and placebo recipients. The analyses of TCR breadth and depth may have understated the size of total T cell responses.

Germline V gene data show CDR1 as GTSNPN and CDR2 as SVGIG (reference sequence). Trimming stripped 4 bases from V and 5 bases from J, with 14 bases between. The CDR3 spans 13 residues. Treatment of the sample: some 20 received Ad26.COV2.S at low or high dose, single or two shots; 5 received placebo; per-sample allocation not given. The samples date from day 63 after the first vaccine or placebo injection. About this clone itself: Its target is not known.

The table came from immunoSEQ multiplex PCR; TCRdb's copy has only in-frame clones and leaves some out. The table has 440,000 or so clones, approximately 90% seen once. Here the sequenced sample was peripheral blood, taken in a trial of Ad26.COV2.S vaccine versus placebo. The TCR was taken from a person between 18 and 59 years old who received the Ad26.COV2.S COVID-19 vaccine or a placebo. V usage is TRBV30 and J usage is TRBJ2-5, with D perhaps matching TRBD1 (5 bases). CDR3 protein: CAWTPRSGETQYF. For the CDR3, the DNA is TGTGCCTGGACCCCCCGGTCAGGGGAGACCCAGTACTTC.